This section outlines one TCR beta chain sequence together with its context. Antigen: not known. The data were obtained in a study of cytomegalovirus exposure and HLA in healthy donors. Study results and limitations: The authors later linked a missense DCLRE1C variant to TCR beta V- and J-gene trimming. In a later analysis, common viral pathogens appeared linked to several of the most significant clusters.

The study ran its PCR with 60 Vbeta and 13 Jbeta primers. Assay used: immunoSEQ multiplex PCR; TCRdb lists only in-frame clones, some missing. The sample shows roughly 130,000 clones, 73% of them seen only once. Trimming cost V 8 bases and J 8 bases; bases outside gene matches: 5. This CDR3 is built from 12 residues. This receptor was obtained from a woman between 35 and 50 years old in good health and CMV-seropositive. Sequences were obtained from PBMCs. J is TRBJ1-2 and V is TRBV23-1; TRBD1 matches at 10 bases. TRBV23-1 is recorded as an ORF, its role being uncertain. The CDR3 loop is CASRQGARGYTF. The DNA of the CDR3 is TGCGCCAGCCGACAGGGGGCGCGAGGCTACACCTTC.